Sequencing of this TCR beta chain was carried out in a study of vaccination and CD4 T cells after COVID-19 (dated by TCRdb to 2022 to 2024). The study in broad terms: The convalescent cohort included six males and four females, with two Hispanic individuals, seven Caucasians, two Asians and one multiracial person. Participants got two doses of the Pfizer-BioNTech BNT162b2 vaccine (n=8) or two doses of the Moderna mRNA-1273 vaccine (n=2). Post-COVID blood samples were collected from convalescent patients a median of around 96 days after diagnosis, with a range of about 35 to 170 days. Post-vaccine blood samples were obtained a median of roughly 75 days after the second vaccine dose, with a range of roughly 13 to 250 days. For stimulating the cultures, overlapping spike peptide pools were used, derived from SARS-CoV-2 as well as from the common cold coronaviruses HCoV-NL63, HCoV-OC43 and HCoV-229E. As controls, cultures received a CEFX viral epitope pool (the positive control), an HIV-1 Nef peptide pool (the negative control), or no peptide at all. The spike-specific CD4+ TCR repertoire was compared before and after mRNA vaccination in over nine COVID-19 convalescent patients and several infection-naive healthy vaccine recipients. In an earlier paper using these donors, memory CD4+ T cell crossreactivity between SARS-CoV-2 and common cold coronavirus spike proteins was assessed at the TCR clonotype level. Broad study findings and their caveats: Relatively few convalescent patients were included in the study, and early timepoints after natural infection were not analyzed. Although the median number of SARS-CoV-2-reactive clonotypes went up from roughly 20 after infection to 30 to 45 after vaccination, the increase was not significant. Of the vaccine-specific clones found in convalescent patients, nearly all (304 of 307) were mono-reactive for SARS-CoV-2 spike instead of being cross-reactive with common cold coronaviruses. Among convalescent patients, a median about 90% of the SARS-CoV-2-reactive clones seen after vaccination appeared only after vaccination, which suggests priming specific to the vaccine.

The method behind the library was PCR. DNA from cultured CD4+ T cells underwent TCR sequencing with the Oncomine TCR Beta short-read assay at the Johns Hopkins FTIC core. Genomic DNA was extracted from the cultured CD4+ T cells with the QIAamp micro DNA kit. The Oncomine TCR Beta libraries from cultured CD4+ T cells were pooled using unique dual indexes and then sequenced on an Illumina iSeq 100. In the paper's pipeline: Non-productive sequences were filtered out, and CDR3s that did not start with C, did not end with F or W, or were shorter than 7 amino acids were discarded. The MANAFEST web application was used to identify antigen-specific clonotypes by comparing peptide-stimulated wells against reference wells and other culture wells. Positive clones required FDR below 0.05, an odds ratio above 5, and productive frequency above 0.1% in at least two of three replicate wells. A clonotype counted as cross-reactive if it showed significant expansion both in the SARS-CoV-2 spike wells and in at least one common cold coronavirus spike condition. Levenshtein distances (stringdist) and unrooted phylogenetic trees (ape) in R version 3.6.1 were used to assess CDR3 homology. Starting from the raw public reads, TCRdb applied fastp trimming at Q25, assembled clones with MiXCR and retained in-frame beta chains. One record per CDR3 amino acid sequence lists the most common genes and DNA. TCRdb's processing, not the authors' own work, is the source of the V and J calls. Recorded for this sample are 11,000 or so distinct CDR3 sequences; about 27% of them occurred a single time. The ten most abundant clones make up about an eighth of the sample.

Explained via the paper, the treatment or condition label denotes: approximately nine-day PBMC culture with coronavirus spike peptide pools or control peptides (ViraFEST assay). CD4+ T cells from unexposed donors were collected before the COVID-19 pandemic (2011-2018). The study used the ViraFEST assay, which expanded antigen-specific T cells with peptide pools and then identified expanded clonotypes by TCR sequencing. PBMCs were cultured at under 2.5 million per well in IMDM supplemented with 5% human AB serum and around 9.5 IU/ml IL-2, with approximately 11 ug/ml peptide pools added. Half of the culture medium was replaced with fresh IL-2-containing medium on days 3 and 7. CD4+ T cells were isolated after roughly eleven days of culture through negative selection using the EasySep CD4+ T cell isolation kit. Unexposed donor CD4+ T cells were tested for reactivity to SARS-CoV-2 S and N and four common cold coronavirus spike pools, as cell number allowed. Ficoll-Paque Plus gradient centrifugation was used to isolate PBMCs from whole blood, and the isolated PBMCs were then either used fresh or cryopreserved at -140C. In general, triplicate wells were set up for every culture condition. Leukapheresis product for the unexposed donors was purchased commercially.

Notes on this clonotype: There is no known antigen for this receptor. The sample holds no much larger clone one base away, and base qualities are not on file.

This clonotype was obtained from a human donor in good health. The sample consisted of CD4+ T cells from blood, cultured in vitro.

The nucleotide sequence is TGCGCCAGCAGAGAGGGACAGACAGGGGAAGGGCCCCAGCATTTT. Protein translation: CASREGQTGEGPQHF. Recombination connected TRBV10-1 to TRBJ1-5; 8 bases in the middle match TRBD1. According to the germline V gene (reference sequence), CDR1 reads WNHNN and CDR2 reads SYGVQD. From V the trimming removes 6 bases and from J it removes 9 bases, while the gene matches leave 13 bases of the junction unaccounted for. Measured from the cysteine to the phenylalanine, the CDR3 is 15 residues long. The kept DNA is CDR3 alone, 45 bases in frame from the first base.